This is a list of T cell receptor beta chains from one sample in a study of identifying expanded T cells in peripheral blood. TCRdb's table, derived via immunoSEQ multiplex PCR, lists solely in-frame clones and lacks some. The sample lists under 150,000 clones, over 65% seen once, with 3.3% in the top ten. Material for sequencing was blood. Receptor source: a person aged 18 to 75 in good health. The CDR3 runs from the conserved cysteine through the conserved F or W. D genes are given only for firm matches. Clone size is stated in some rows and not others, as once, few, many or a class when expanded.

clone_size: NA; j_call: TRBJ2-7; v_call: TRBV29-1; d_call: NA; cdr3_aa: CSVAWLTHGHEQYF
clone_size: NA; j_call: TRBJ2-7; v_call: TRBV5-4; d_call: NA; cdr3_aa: CASSWSWGGDYEQYF
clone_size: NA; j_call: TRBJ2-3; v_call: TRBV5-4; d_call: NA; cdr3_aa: CASSYSGYSSTDTQYF
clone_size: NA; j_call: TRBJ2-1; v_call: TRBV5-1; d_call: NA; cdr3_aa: CASSLNGESSYNEQFF
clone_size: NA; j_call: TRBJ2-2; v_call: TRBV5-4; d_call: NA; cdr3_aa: CASSHPDSRVAGELFF
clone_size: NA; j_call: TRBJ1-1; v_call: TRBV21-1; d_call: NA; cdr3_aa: CASSKLYPRGPSSTEAFF
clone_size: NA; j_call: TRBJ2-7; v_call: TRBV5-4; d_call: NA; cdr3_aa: CASSPTGGGWYDYEQYF
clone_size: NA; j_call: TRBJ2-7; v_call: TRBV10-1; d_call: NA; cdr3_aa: CASTREAGASYEQYF
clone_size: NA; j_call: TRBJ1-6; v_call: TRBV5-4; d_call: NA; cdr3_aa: CASSLNGVYNSPLHF
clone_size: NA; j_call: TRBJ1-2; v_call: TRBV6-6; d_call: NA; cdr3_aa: CASSYSTPGKTHGYTF
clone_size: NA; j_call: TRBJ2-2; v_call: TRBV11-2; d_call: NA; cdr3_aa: CASSLIGSRDPDNTGELFF
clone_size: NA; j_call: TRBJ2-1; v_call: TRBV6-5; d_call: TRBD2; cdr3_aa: CASRSPRGNNEQFF
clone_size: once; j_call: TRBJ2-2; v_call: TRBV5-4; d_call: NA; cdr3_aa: CASSLPGSLDGELFF